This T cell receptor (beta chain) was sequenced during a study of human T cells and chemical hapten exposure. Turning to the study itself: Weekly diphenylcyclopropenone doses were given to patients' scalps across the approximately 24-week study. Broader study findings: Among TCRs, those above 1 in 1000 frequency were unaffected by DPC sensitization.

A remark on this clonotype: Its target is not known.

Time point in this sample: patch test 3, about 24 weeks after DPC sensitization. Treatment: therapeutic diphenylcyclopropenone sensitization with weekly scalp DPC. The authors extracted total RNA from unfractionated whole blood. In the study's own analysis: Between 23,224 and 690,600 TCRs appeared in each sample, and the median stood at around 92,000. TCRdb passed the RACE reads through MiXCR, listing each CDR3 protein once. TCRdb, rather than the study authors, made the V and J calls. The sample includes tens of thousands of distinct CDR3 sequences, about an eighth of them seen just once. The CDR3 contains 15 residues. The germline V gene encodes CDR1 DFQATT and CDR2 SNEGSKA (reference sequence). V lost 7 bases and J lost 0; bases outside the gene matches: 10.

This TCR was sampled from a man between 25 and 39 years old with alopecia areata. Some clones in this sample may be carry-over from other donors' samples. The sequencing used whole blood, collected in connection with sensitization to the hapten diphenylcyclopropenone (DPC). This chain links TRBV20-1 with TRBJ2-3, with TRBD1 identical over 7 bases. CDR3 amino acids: CSGPGTGDSTDTQYF. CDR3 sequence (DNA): TGCAGTGGTCCCGGAACAGGGGATAGCACAGATACGCAGTATTTT.